This T cell receptor (beta chain) was profiled in a study of T cells after yellow fever vaccination. Study details: Low-cell-number fractions underwent preparation using SMART-Seq v4 Ultra Low Input.

From the 5' RACE reads, TCRdb called clonotypes with MiXCR, one entry per CDR3 protein. Of hundreds of thousands of distinct CDR3 sequences listed, approximately 13% are singletons. Trimming left V 0 bases short and J 1 base short, with 11 bases between. This CDR3 comprises 16 residues. Germline V gives CDR1 SGDLS, CDR2 YYNGEE. The TCR was taken from a man between 25 and 39 years old who received the YFV17D yellow fever vaccine. Sequencing used PBMCs, obtained on the day of the yellow fever booster vaccination. The V and J genes are TRBV9 and TRBJ2-1; D assignment may be TRBD1 or TRBD2 (5 bases each). CDR3 loop: CASSVVGGGSYNEQFF. CDR3 sequence (DNA): TGTGCCAGCAGCGTAGTGGGTGGGGGTTCCTACAATGAGCAGTTCTTC. The full variable domain, completed using reference TRBV9 and TRBJ2-1, is DSGVTQTPKHLITATGQRVTLRCSPRSGDLSVYWYQQSLDQGLQFLIQYYNGEERAKGNILERFSAQQFPDLHSELNLSSLELGDSALYFCASSVVGGGSYNEQFFGPGTRLTVL.